The 21 T cell receptor beta chains given below trace back to one sample, sequenced in a study of shared clonotypes between healthy human individuals. The table came from immunoSEQ multiplex PCR; TCRdb's copy has only in-frame clones and leaves some out. The profile covers over 100,000 clones, with around 68% appearing a single time and under 25% taken by the ten largest. Material for sequencing was memory CD8+ T cells sorted from blood. Subset defined: CD45RO+ cells pooled with CCR7-negative TemRA cells. All receptors come from a woman younger than 45 in good health.

The V gene is TRBV6-6, the J gene TRBJ1-4; D gene ambiguous. Germline CDR1 is MNHNY and CDR2 is SVGAGI (reference sequence). V shed 0 bases and J shed 4 bases, with 12 bases lying between them. This CDR3 is built from 16 residues. The CDR3 is CASSYSGEAVNEKLFF. The CDR3 bases are TGTGCCAGCAGTTACTCCGGGGAGGCGGTTAATGAAAAACTGTTTTTT.

This clone occurred once. This chain uses TRBV28 with TRBJ2-5; the match to TRBD2 covers 9 bases. The CDR3 sequence is 16 residues long. V shed 8 bases and J 2 bases; nucleotides not matched to a gene: 12. Germline V CDR1 and CDR2: MDHEN, SYDVKM. CDR3 nucleotide sequence: TGTGCCAGCGCGTGGGTAGGGACTAGCATACAAGAGACCCAGTACTTC. Translating gives CASAWVGTSIQETQYF.

About this clone itself: A far larger clone is just one base off, so this is likely a read error. J is TRBJ2-6 and V is TRBV4-2; D perhaps matches TRBD2 (6 bases). Germline CDR1 reads LGHNA; CDR2 reads YNFKEQ. This CDR3 comprises 16 residues. This CDR3 is CASSQDGDSGANFLTF. CDR3 DNA: TGTGCCAGCAGCCAAGACGGGGACTCTGGGGCCAACTTCCTGACTTTC.

J is TRBJ1-1 and V is TRBV23-1; weak D call: TRBD1 (5 bases). TRBV23-1 is assigned to the ORF class and has an uncertain function. Trimming took off 9 bases at V and 11 bases at J, with 7 bases between the two ends. This CDR3 spans 8 amino acids. Written as DNA, the CDR3 is TGCGCCAGTAGGGGCGCTTTCTTT. It encodes CASRGAFF.

The chain couples TRBV5-4 to TRBJ2-1, with D perhaps matching TRBD2 (6 bases). CDR3 length equals 16 residues. Germline values: CDR1 SGHNT, CDR2 YYREEE (reference sequence). Trimming stripped 2 bases from V and 2 bases from J, with 14 bases between. CDR3 in DNA: TGTGCCAGCAGCTTCCAACTAGCTATTACCTACAATGAGCAGTTCTTC. Residues: CASSFQLAITYNEQFF. Combining the CDR3 with reference TRBV5-4 and TRBJ2-1 gives the whole variable domain ETGVTQSPTHLIKTRGQQVTLRCSSQSGHNTVSWYQQALGQGPQFIFQYYREEENGRGNFPPRFSGLQFPNYSSELNVNALELDDSALYLCASSFQLAITYNEQFFGPGTRLTVL.

The chain employs TRBV27 and TRBJ2-2; D ambiguous. The CDR3 covers 12 residues. Trimming left V 3 bases short and J 5 bases short, with 4 bases between. Germline CDR1 reads MNHEY; CDR2 reads SMNVEV (reference sequence). The CDR3: CASSFITGELFF. CDR3 bases: TGTGCCAGCAGTTTTATTACCGGGGAGCTGTTTTTT.

The chain recombines TRBV15 with TRBJ2-3; TRBD2 aligns across 11 bases. There are 16 residues in the CDR3. Germline V gene data show CDR1 as LNHNV and CDR2 as YYDKDF (reference sequence). V was pared by 5 bases and J by 5 bases, with 9 bases of the junction left unmatched. The DNA of the CDR3 is TGTGCCACCAGCCTCGGACTAGCGGGTGACTTAGATACGCAGTATTTT. As protein: CATSLGLAGDLDTQYF.

This clone came up a few times. This chain uses TRBV4-2 with TRBJ2-1; TRBD2 aligns across 9 bases. The trim removed 0 bases at V and 6 bases at J, leaving 3 bases unmatched. From germline, CDR1 is LGHNA and CDR2 YNFKEQ. There are 15 residues in the CDR3. In DNA, the CDR3 is TGTGCCAGCAGCCAAGATGCGGGAGGGCCCAATGAGCAGTTCTTC. Translating gives CASSQDAGGPNEQFF.

This clone has a handful of counts. The CDR3 loop reads CAWGVQGDLSGYTF. DNA of the CDR3: TGTGCCTGGGGGGTTCAGGGTGACCTTTCGGGCTACACCTTC. The chain uses TRBV30 and TRBJ1-2; weak D call: TRBD1 (5 bases). Germline-derived CDR1 and CDR2 are GTSNPN and SVGIG (reference sequence). Between the trimmed V and J ends, which lost 5 bases and 8 bases, there was a span of 21 bases. CDR3 length: 14 residues.

J is TRBJ2-1 and V is TRBV2; a possible D gene is TRBD2 (5 bases). Deletions cut 8 bases from V and 3 bases from J, with 8 bases between. The CDR3 sequence is 12 residues long. CDR1 and CDR2 from the germline V gene are SNHLY and FYNNEI. CDR3 in amino acids: CASGSLYNEQFF. The CDR3 DNA follows: TGTGCCAGCGGGAGCCTCTACAATGAGCAGTTCTTC.

The J gene is TRBJ2-3, the V gene TRBV25-1, with D perhaps matching TRBD2 (5 bases). CDR1 MGHDK and CDR2 SYGVNS come from the germline V gene. The CDR3 runs to 17 residues. Trimming took 1 base from V and 2 from J, leaving 16 bases between them. CDR3 amino acids: CASSESGLLRDTDTQYF. The DNA of the CDR3 is TGTGCCAGCAGTGAATCGGGCCTCCTCCGGGACACAGATACGCAGTATTTT.

The V and J genes are TRBV15 and TRBJ2-1; 11 bases match TRBD1. Trimming removed 0 bases from V and 4 bases from J; junction bases left unmatched: 2. The CDR3 has 16 residues. Germline V gene sequence: CDR1 LNHNV, CDR2 YYDKDF (reference sequence). The CDR3 sequence is CATSREGTGGYNEQFF. The CDR3 bases are TGTGCCACCAGCAGAGAGGGGACAGGGGGTTACAATGAGCAGTTCTTC.

In DNA form, the CDR3 reads TGCGCCAGCAGCTTGTTGGCTAGCGGGAGCCTGAACACCGGGGAGCTGTTTTTT. It yields the protein CASSLLASGSLNTGELFF. This sequence joins TRBV5-1 and TRBJ2-2, with 10 nucleotides matching TRBD2. This CDR3 contains 18 residues. CDR1 and CDR2 (germline): SGHRS, YFSETQ. J was trimmed by 1 base and V by 1 base; bases with no gene match: 7. The full variable domain, rest sourced from reference TRBV5-1 and TRBJ2-2, is KAGVTQTPRYLIKTRGQQVTLSCSPISGHRSVSWYQQTPGQGLQFLFEYFSETQRNKGNFPGRFSGRQFSNSRSEMNVSTLELGDSALYLCASSLLASGSLNTGELFFGEGSRLTVL.

The chain combines TRBV7-8 with TRBJ2-7, with D perhaps matching TRBD1 (5 bases). Germline V gives CDR1 SGHVS, CDR2 FQNEAQ. V dropped 1 base and J dropped 7 bases, with 11 bases sitting between them. The CDR3 consists of 13 residues. CDR3 DNA sequence: TGTGCCAGCAGCTTAGGCCAGGCAGGGGAGCAGTACTTC. This codes for CASSLGQAGEQYF.

The chain has TRBV6-1 and TRBJ2-7; 14 bases agree with TRBD2. Germline V gene data show CDR1 as MNHNS and CDR2 as SASEGT. The CDR3 runs 14 residues. Trimming cost V 1 base and J 11 bases; bases outside gene matches: 4. CDR3 amino acids: CASSEDGTSGSKYF. The CDR3 DNA reads TGTGCCAGCAGTGAAGATGGGACTAGCGGGAGTAAGTACTTC.

The chain couples TRBV19 to TRBJ1-2, with TRBD1 identical over 9 bases. Germline V gene data show CDR1 as LNHDA and CDR2 as SQIVND (reference sequence). J lost 8 bases, V lost 5 bases, and 12 bases had no gene match. The CDR3 consists of 15 residues. The CDR3 protein is CASSSSSGTGKGYTF. The DNA for the CDR3 is TGTGCCAGTAGTTCCAGCTCCGGGACAGGGAAAGGCTACACCTTC. Full variable domain (missing parts from reference TRBV19 and TRBJ1-2): DGGITQSPKYLFRKEGQNVTLSCEQNLNHDAMYWYRQDPGQGLRLIYYSQIVNDFQKGDIAEGYSVSREKKESFPLTVTSAQKNPTAFYLCASSSSSGTGKGYTFGSGTRLTVV.

The chain carries TRBV28 and TRBJ1-2; 8 positions agree with TRBD1. The CDR3 runs 15 residues. The V and J ends lost 5 bases and 1 base, in that order; junction bases with no gene match: 6. The V gene's germline CDR1 is MDHEN and CDR2 SYDVKM. CDR3 loop: CASSPDRVNNYGYTF. The CDR3 DNA reads as TGTGCCAGCAGTCCGGACAGGGTGAATAACTATGGCTACACCTTC.

This clone has just a few counts. DNA for the CDR3: TGTGCCAGCTCACCCACCCCGGGGCAGTCCTACAATGAGCAGTTCTTC. Its translation: CASSPTPGQSYNEQFF. The chain carries TRBV18 and TRBJ2-1, with D perhaps assigned TRBD1 or TRBD2 (5 bases each). V was trimmed by 3 bases and J by 1 base, leaving 13 bases between them. The length of the CDR3 is 16 residues. Germline loops: CDR1 KGHSH, CDR2 LQKENI.

The rearrangement joins TRBV23-1 to TRBJ2-2, with 12 bases matching TRBD2. TRBV23-1 is noted as an ORF with a role that remains uncertain. The J segment lost 6 bases and the V segment lost 6 bases, leaving 5 bases of the junction unmatched. The CDR3 covers 15 residues. The CDR3 coding sequence is TGCGCCAGCAGAAGACTAGCGGGAGTCCCCGGGGAGCTGTTTTTT. This translates into CASRRLAGVPGELFF.

This clone showed up just a few times. The chain uses TRBV5-1 and TRBJ2-7; D call uncertain. CDR1 and CDR2 from the germline V gene are SGHRS and YFSETQ. V gave up 4 bases and J gave up 4 bases, with 9 bases separating them. This CDR3 is 12 amino acids long. The CDR3: CASSQTIYEQYF. CDR3 sequence (DNA): TGCGCCAGCAGCCAAACAATTTACGAGCAGTACTTC.

This chain joins TRBV5-1 and TRBJ1-1; no reliable D call. The germline gives CDR1 SGHRS, CDR2 YFSETQ. Deletions cut 0 bases from V and 1 base from J, with 13 bases between. The CDR3 consists of 16 residues. The CDR3 region is CASSLVGWTENTEAFF. CDR3 sequence (DNA): TGCGCCAGCAGCTTGGTTGGATGGACGGAGAACACTGAAGCTTTCTTT.